This T cell receptor beta chain appears in the sequencing data of a study of blood T cell repertoires in COVID-19. On the study more broadly: Specimens from acute and convalescent COVID-19 originated in the United States, Italy and Spain. In each case, the material was cDNA or gDNA derived from T cells, B-cell-depleted T cells, or PBMCs.

Trimming pared 3 bases from V and 3 bases from J, leaving 9 bases between. This CDR3 is built from 13 residues. CDR1 and CDR2 from the germline V gene are SNHLY and FYNNEI. Per the authors' pipeline: Researchers report that nucleated cell counts were estimated from reference gene primer amplification. Profiling relied on immunoSEQ multiplex PCR, and the TCRdb table lists in-frame clones only, not all of them. The V and J calls and clone size are taken from that table; D and trimming were inferred from the DNA. The table shows roughly 120,000 clones, with about 87% occurring only once. The sequencing input was peripheral blood. The V and J genes are TRBV2 and TRBJ2-7; D is undetermined. This receptor was identified in a woman aged 45-59 years with acute or convalescent COVID-19. This chain's CDR3 is CASSEADYYEQYF. The CDR3 bases are TGTGCCAGCAGTGAGGCAGATTACTACGAGCAGTACTTC.